This T cell receptor beta chain is from a study of blood T cell repertoires in COVID-19. Background on the study: The United States, Italy and Spain were the sources of the acute and convalescent COVID-19 samples. PBMCs, B-cell-depleted T cells, or T cells provided the cDNA or gDNA that made up the material.

Germline V CDR1 and CDR2: SGHTA, FQGTGA. Trimming cost V 5 bases and J 10 bases; bases outside gene matches: 10. This CDR3 spans 14 amino acids. As originally analysed: How many nucleated cells were present was estimated from reference gene primer amplification. Only in-frame clones appear in the TCRdb table, and some are missing; sequencing was by immunoSEQ multiplex PCR. For V, J and clone size, that table is used; D and trimming come from the DNA. The sample lists 45,000 or so clones, 85% to 90% occurring once. This chain links TRBV7-3 with TRBJ2-2, with 7 bases fitting TRBD2. The receptor was derived from a human donor in a cohort sampled during active COVID-19. Sequencing was performed on peripheral blood. CDR3 loop: CASSPGSGGEELFF. The DNA of the CDR3 is TGTGCCAGCAGCCCTGGTTCGGGGGGTGAGGAGCTGTTTTTT.